This passage covers 6 T cell receptor beta chains from one sample sequenced in a study of blood T cell repertoires in COVID-19. The method was immunoSEQ multiplex PCR; TCRdb's version includes in-frame clones alone and lacks a portion of them. The profile shows some 130,000 clones, around 85% of them singletons. The sample taken for sequencing was peripheral blood. The receptor set was obtained from a human donor in a cohort sampled during active COVID-19.

The chain links TRBV5-4 to TRBJ2-7; unclear D gene. Trimming removed 3 bases at V and 3 bases at J, with 13 bases between. CDR1 is SGHNT and CDR2 is YYREEE in the germline V gene (reference sequence). The CDR3 runs 14 residues. The CDR3 region is CASSSPPPNYEQYV. The CDR3 nucleotides are TGTGCCAGCAGCTCGCCCCCGCCTAACTACGAGCAGTACGTC.

The chain employs TRBV18 and TRBJ1-5; TRBD1 agrees at 8 bases. The CDR3 is 14 amino acids. The junction had 2 bases not matched to a gene; V was cut back by 4 bases and J by 3 bases. Germline loops: CDR1 KGHSH, CDR2 LQKENI. The CDR3 loop reads CASSLGQVNQPQHF. The CDR3 DNA reads as TGTGCCAGCTCACTGGGACAGGTCAATCAGCCCCAGCATTTT.

V is TRBV19 and J is TRBJ1-1; no clear D. V lost 1 base and J lost 10, with 10 bases in between. This CDR3 contains 12 residues. Germline loops: CDR1 LNHDA, CDR2 SQIVND (reference sequence). CDR3 sequence: CASSIVTGGAFF. The CDR3 DNA is TGTGCCAGTAGTATAGTAACTGGAGGAGCTTTCTTT.

The sample holds one count of this clone. The rearrangement uses TRBV2 and TRBJ2-4; D gene uncertain. V lost 2 bases and J lost 6, with 14 bases in between. Germline assignment: CDR1 SNHLY and CDR2 FYNNEI. CDR3 length: 15 amino acids. For the CDR3, the DNA is TGTGCCAGCAGTGAATTGGGCATCGAAACAAACATTCAGTACTTC. As protein: CASSELGIETNIQYF.

This clone is termed medium-sized. The chain's CDR3 is CASSPGGREQFF. The DNA for the CDR3 is TGTGCCAGCAGTCCCGGCGGGAGGGAGCAGTTCTTC. This sequence joins TRBV27 and TRBJ2-1; 8 nucleotides agree with TRBD2. CDR3 size: 12 residues. In germline, CDR1 is MNHEY, CDR2 SMNVEV (reference sequence). The V gene end was trimmed by 5 bases and the J gene end by 10 bases; junction bases not matched to a gene: 4.

The V gene is TRBV10-1, the J gene TRBJ2-7; D call uncertain. The CDR3 is 12 amino acids. Trimming took off 10 bases at V and 3 bases at J, with 13 bases between the two ends. The germline V gene has CDR1 WNHNN and CDR2 SYGVQD (reference sequence). CDR3 sequence reads: CANSRSVYEQYV. DNA of the CDR3: TGCGCCAACTCCAGGTCAGTCTACGAGCAGTACGTC.